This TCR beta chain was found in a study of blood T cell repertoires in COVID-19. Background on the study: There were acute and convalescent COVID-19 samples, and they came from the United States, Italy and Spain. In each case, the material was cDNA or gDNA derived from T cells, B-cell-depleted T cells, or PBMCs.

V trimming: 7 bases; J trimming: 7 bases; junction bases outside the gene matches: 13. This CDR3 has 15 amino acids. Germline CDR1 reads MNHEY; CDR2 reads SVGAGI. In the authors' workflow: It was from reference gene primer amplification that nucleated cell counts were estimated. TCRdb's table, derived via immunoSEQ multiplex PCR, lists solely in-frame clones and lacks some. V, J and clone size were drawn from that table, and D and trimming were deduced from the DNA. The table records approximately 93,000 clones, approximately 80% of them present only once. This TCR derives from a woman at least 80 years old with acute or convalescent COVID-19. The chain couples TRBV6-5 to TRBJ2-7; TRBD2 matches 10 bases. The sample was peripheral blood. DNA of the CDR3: TGTGCCAGCAAGCTACAGAGCGGGGGGGCTAGGGAGCAGTACTTC. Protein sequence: CASKLQSGGAREQYF.